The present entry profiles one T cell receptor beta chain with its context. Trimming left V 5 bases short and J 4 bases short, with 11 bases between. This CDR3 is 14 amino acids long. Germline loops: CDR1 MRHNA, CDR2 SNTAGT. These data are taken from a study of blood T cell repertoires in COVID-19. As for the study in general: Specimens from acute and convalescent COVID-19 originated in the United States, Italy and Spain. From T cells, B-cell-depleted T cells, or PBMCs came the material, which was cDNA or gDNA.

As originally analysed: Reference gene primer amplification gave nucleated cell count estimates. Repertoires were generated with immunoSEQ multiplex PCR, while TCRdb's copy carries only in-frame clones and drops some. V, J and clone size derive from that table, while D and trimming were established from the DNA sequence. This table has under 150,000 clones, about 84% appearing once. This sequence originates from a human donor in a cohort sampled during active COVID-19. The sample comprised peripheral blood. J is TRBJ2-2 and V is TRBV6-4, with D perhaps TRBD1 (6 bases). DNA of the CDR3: TGTGCCAGCAGTTGGGAGACAGGCACCGGGGAGCTGTTTTTT. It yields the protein CASSWETGTGELFF.